This T cell receptor (beta chain) was captured by sequencing in a study of cytomegalovirus exposure and HLA in healthy donors. Study details: Genotyping showed around four fifths of almost 400 donors falling in the Caucasian-associated ancestry cluster. Study results and caveats: In the analysis, some V segments, TRBV6-2 and TRBV6-3 included, were excluded as indistinguishable. Specificity of three CMV-associated chains for CMV antigens was verified in vitro. The authors considered a cluster of highly shared sequence variants likely to be a sequencing artifact.

The PCR made use of 60 Vbeta and 13 Jbeta primers. The data were produced by immunoSEQ multiplex PCR, yet TCRdb's version contains in-frame clones alone and is incomplete. The table shows about 76,000 clones, with around 70% occurring only once. Comments on this clone: What it binds is not known.

The germline V gene encodes CDR1 GTSNPN and CDR2 SVGIG (reference sequence). The length of the CDR3 is 14 residues. Germline trimming cut 1 base from V and 2 bases from J; bases unmatched to any gene: 1. This rearrangement joins TRBV30 to TRBJ2-1, with 8 bases identical to TRBD2. What was sequenced was PBMCs. The TCR originated in a woman aged 40 to 50 in good health and CMV-seropositive. As DNA, the CDR3 is TGTGCCTGGAGTGCACTAGCGGCCTACAATGAGCAGTTCTTC. It specifies CAWSALAAYNEQFF.